What follows are 8 T cell receptor beta chains derived from one specimen sequenced in a study of beta chain features in type 1 diabetes. Sequencing targeted expressed TCRB transcripts, as all isolated RNA had been reverse transcribed. Repertoires were generated with immunoSEQ multiplex PCR, while TCRdb's copy carries only in-frame clones and drops some. The repertoire includes about 330,000 clones, approximately 10% of them detected once, and under 0.02% sits in the top ten. Sequenced sample: naive CD4+ T cells from blood. The receptors derive from a woman aged 25 to 45 in good health.

Only a few counts were recorded for this clone. The rearrangement joins TRBV4-2 to TRBJ2-1; 8 bases line up with TRBD2. The V segment lost 0 bases and the J segment 2 bases; nucleotides outside the gene matches: 9. Germline V gives CDR1 LGHNA, CDR2 YNFKEQ. This CDR3 contains 18 residues. The CDR3, as DNA: TGTGCCAGCAGCCAAGATCTGCTAGCGGGTCTCACCTACAATGAGCAGTTCTTC. Translated, it gives CASSQDLLAGLTYNEQFF.

V gene TRBV27 combines with J gene TRBJ2-7, with D unresolved. Germline-derived CDR1 and CDR2 are MNHEY and SMNVEV (reference sequence). The CDR3 spans 13 residues. Trimming cost V 4 bases and J 1 base, with 8 bases left between them. The CDR3 region is CASSSVLSYEQYF. The CDR3 region has the DNA TGTGCCAGCAGTTCCGTACTGTCCTACGAGCAGTACTTC.

The rearrangement uses TRBV7-3 and TRBJ1-1; TRBD1 matches 8 bases. From germline, CDR1 is SGHTA and CDR2 FQGTGA. Unmatched junction bases numbered 9, after V lost 5 bases and J lost 4 bases. The length of the CDR3 is 15 residues. The CDR3 DNA sequence: TGTGCCAGCAGCCCGGACAGGGTGCTTTTCACTGAAGCTTTCTTT. It yields the protein CASSPDRVLFTEAFF.

This clone was found a few times. The CDR3 nucleotides read TGTGCCAGCAGTTTGGGCGGACTCCTTAACACCGGGGAGCTGTTTTTT. Translated: CASSLGGLLNTGELFF. This chain links TRBV28 with TRBJ2-2; D is perhaps TRBD2 (5 bases). V was shortened by 3 bases and J by 2 bases, with 13 bases between the two germline ends. Germline values: CDR1 MDHEN, CDR2 SYDVKM. The CDR3 loop spans 16 amino acids.

The sample holds a few counts of this clone. The V and J genes are TRBV9 and TRBJ2-1; D unclear. The V gene lost 0 bases and the J gene lost 0 bases, with 13 bases spanning the gap. The CDR3 contains 17 residues. Germline V CDR1 and CDR2: SGDLS, YYNGEE. CDR3 residues: CASSVVRMRTSYNEQFF. The CDR3 DNA reads TGTGCCAGCAGCGTAGTGAGGATGAGAACCTCCTACAATGAGCAGTTCTTC.

This rearrangement joins TRBV2 to TRBJ2-5, with D unclear. The CDR3 is 13 amino acids. Trimming shortened V by 3 bases and J by 5 bases, and 10 bases separated the two germline ends. CDR1 is SNHLY, CDR2 FYNNEI, per germline. CDR3: CASSEGNLETQYF. CDR3 coding DNA: TGTGCCAGCAGTGAGGGCAACCTGGAGACCCAGTACTTC.

The genes are TRBV15 and TRBJ2-5; 11 positions match TRBD2. The CDR3 length is 20 residues. From germline, CDR1 is LNHNV and CDR2 YYDKDF (reference sequence). Unmatched junction bases numbered 15, after V lost 1 base and J lost 2 bases. The CDR3 DNA is TGTGCCACCAGCAGAGTACGAGCTAGCGGGAGGTTGAGCATGCAAGAGACCCAGTACTTC. Residues: CATSRVRASGRLSMQETQYF.

The table lists this clone with a few counts. The DNA of the CDR3 is TGTGCCACCTGGGGAGGCGGGGAGGCGGAGCAGTTCTTC. Translating it yields CATWGGGEAEQFF. The rearrangement joins TRBV10-3 to TRBJ2-1; D may be TRBD2 (6 bases). Germline-derived CDR1 and CDR2 are ENHRY and SYGVKD. V was pared by 10 bases and J by 10 bases, with 20 bases between. This CDR3 contains 13 residues.